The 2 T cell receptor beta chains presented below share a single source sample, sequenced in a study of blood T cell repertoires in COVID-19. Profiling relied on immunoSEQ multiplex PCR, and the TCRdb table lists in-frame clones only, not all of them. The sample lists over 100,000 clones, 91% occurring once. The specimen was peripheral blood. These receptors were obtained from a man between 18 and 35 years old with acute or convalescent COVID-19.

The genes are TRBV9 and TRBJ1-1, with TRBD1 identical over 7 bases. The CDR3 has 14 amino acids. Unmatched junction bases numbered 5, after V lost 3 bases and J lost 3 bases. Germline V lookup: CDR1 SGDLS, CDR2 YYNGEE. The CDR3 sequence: CASSAHRGDTEAFF. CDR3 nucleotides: TGTGCCAGCAGCGCACACAGGGGAGACACTGAAGCTTTCTTT.

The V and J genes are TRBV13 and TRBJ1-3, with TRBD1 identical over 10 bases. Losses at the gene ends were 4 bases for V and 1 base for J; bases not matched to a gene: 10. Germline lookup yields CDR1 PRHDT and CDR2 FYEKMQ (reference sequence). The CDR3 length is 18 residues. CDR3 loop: CASSYRDRGVHSGNTIYF. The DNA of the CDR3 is TGTGCCAGCAGCTATCGGGACAGGGGAGTCCATTCTGGAAACACCATATATTTT.